A selection of T cell receptor beta chains follows, all from one sample in a study of shared clonotypes between healthy human individuals. Here immunoSEQ multiplex PCR was the method, and the copy in TCRdb shows in-frame clones only, minus some. The repertoire includes some 2 million clones, about 95% of them detected once, and 0.9% to 1.3% sits in the top ten. Input material: naive CD8+ T cells sorted from blood. The source is a man aged 18 to 30 in good health. Each CDR3 is given without its conserved first and last residue. For some rows the clone size is stated as once, few or many, or as a class when expanded; others skip it.

V,J,size,CDR3
TRBV30,TRBJ1-6,.,AWSVDRYNSPLH
TRBV5-1,TRBJ2-4,.,ASSLALAGLQNIQY
TRBV30,TRBJ1-6,.,AWSWEELGSLLH
TRBV27,TRBJ2-2,.,ASSRQNQGLAGTGELF
TRBV4-3,TRBJ1-2,.,ASSQDPVRDAKDYGYT
TRBV9,TRBJ2-1,.,ASSDERLAPNEQF
TRBV7-6,TRBJ2-3,.,ASSFGGVDTQY
TRBV7-9,TRBJ2-7,.,ASSSRDRGTPSYEQY
TRBV5-6,TRBJ1-1,.,ASSFGRGWTEAF
TRBV5-4,TRBJ2-6,.,ASAAGTVVSGANVLT
TRBV28,TRBJ2-3,.,ASTEQTSGGTSTDTQY
TRBV11-2,TRBJ2-3,.,ASSLGGLQY
TRBV11-2,TRBJ2-1,.,ASSSGAGTSGNYNEQF
TRBV7-2,TRBJ2-7,.,ASSPRTTYYEQY
TRBV13,TRBJ1-1,.,ASRIPTENTEAF
TRBV27,TRBJ2-7,.,ASSSGTNYEQY
TRBV9,TRBJ1-1,.,ASSVGGTGLAF
TRBV5-4,TRBJ2-7,.,ASSLDYGGGDEQY
TRBV7-6,TRBJ2-5,.,ASSSPRETQY
TRBV7-9,TRBJ1-1,.,ASSSLGGDTEAF
TRBV9,TRBJ2-1,.,ASSVAGTSPVYEQF
TRBV7-8,TRBJ2-1,.,ASSPSGGPPYNEQF
TRBV9,TRBJ1-4,once,ASSVEGGIGEKLF
TRBV6-6,TRBJ1-2,.,ASSDRGYYGYT
TRBV2,TRBJ2-6,.,ASSEWLAGAPTSGANVLT
TRBV7-9,TRBJ1-6,.,ASSLADSPLH
TRBV7-9,TRBJ2-2,.,ASRPMGTGELF
TRBV13,TRBJ1-1,.,ASSSVHKSGNTEAF
TRBV11-2,TRBJ2-7,.,ASSLDPTGFYEQY
TRBV19,TRBJ2-5,few,ASSILIAGFNQETQY
TRBV25-1,TRBJ2-1,.,ASSESGGRRDEQF
TRBV25-1,TRBJ1-1,.,ASGGRGTREDTEAF
TRBV30,TRBJ1-1,.,AWLGPPFTEAF
TRBV2,TRBJ2-7,.,ASSERLAGVSGPGEQY
TRBV6-6,TRBJ1-2,.,ASSYSLGRDGGYT